A selection of T cell receptor beta chains follows, all from one sample in a study of T cell responses to AZD1222 COVID-19 vaccine. Some clones are missing from TCRdb's copy, which holds only in-frame ones; the method was immunoSEQ multiplex PCR. Its clone listing holds some 150,000 clones. Source material: peripheral blood. The source is an adult in good health. Both conserved end residues are part of each CDR3.

CDR3 | V
CAWTRQGPNSPLHF | TRBV30
CASSTRTGGVGGYTF | TRBV5-1
CASRTPGGNQPQHF | TRBV19
CSAPRGTEAFF | TRBV20-1
CASSLADGVGYGYTF | TRBV7-8
CASSRGLEGQPQHF | TRBV11-2
CASSSRDRGYEQYF | TRBV7-9
CASRAGVGDEQYF | TRBV2
CASSYGKNTEAFF | TRBV6-2/TRBV6-3
CASSLEGRAGNTIYF | TRBV5-1
CASSARENEKLFF | TRBV11-3
CASRRAGLNEKLFF | TRBV4-1
CASTPPGLAEHTQYF | TRBV2
CASSLIHGSYEQYF | TRBV5-1
CASFLDTNTEAFF | TRBV28
CASSSLRTSGAKNNEQFF | TRBV18
CAWSAFYEQYF | TRBV30
CATSNREGKQPQHF | TRBV15
CASSQDPHENTEAFF | TRBV4-2
CASATGLGEKLFF | TRBV3-1/TRBV3-2
CASKNDRGSYNEQFF | TRBV28
CASSLQGSGGQETQYF | TRBV4-2
CAWRGKLGGDTEAFF | TRBV30
CASSPSGVKNTEAFF | TRBV18
CASSLQGSLAKNIQYF | TRBV7-8
CASSRGSGQGGEKLFF | TRBV4-3
CASSLGRAVGNQPQHF | TRBV2
CASTSGIPTEAFF | TRBV12-3/TRBV12-4
CASSPTEINSNQPQHF | TRBV5-5
CASSIRRPRGYTF | TRBV11-2
CASNPPSSGNRLNEQYF | TRBV28